This T cell receptor beta chain was sequenced during a study of cytomegalovirus exposure and HLA in healthy donors. As for the study in general: Counted in an early data release were approximately 85 million unique TCRs from HLA-typed donors.

This clone occurred a few times. Per the germline V gene, CDR1 is MGHRA and CDR2 is YSYEKL. V dropped 4 bases and J dropped 0 bases, with 8 bases sitting between them. CDR3 length: 14 amino acids. Amplification used 60 Vbeta primers and 13 Jbeta primers. The repertoire was sequenced with immunoSEQ multiplex PCR; TCRdb's copy has only in-frame clones and lacks some. Of 130,000 or so clones in the sample, approximately 77% were seen once. The TCR was taken from a woman in her thirties or forties in good health and CMV-seronegative. The sequencing input was PBMCs. This sequence joins TRBV4-1 and TRBJ2-3, with unresolved D. CDR3 region: CASSLRTSTDTQYF. The CDR3 DNA sequence: TGCGCCAGCAGCCTCCGTACTAGCACAGATACGCAGTATTTT.